This record covers a single T cell receptor (beta chain). Germline CDR1 reads SGHTA; CDR2 reads FQGTGA. This CDR3 region has 15 residues. V was cut by 0 bases and J by 1 base, with 9 bases left in between. The sample comes from a study of blood T cell repertoires in COVID-19. Profiled with immunoSEQ multiplex PCR; TCRdb holds only in-frame clones, not every one. This table holds 81,000 or so clones, around 85% found once. This clonotype was sampled from a man aged 50 or older with COVID-19, enrolled during active disease. The chain links TRBV7-3 to TRBJ2-5; unclear D gene. Sample: peripheral blood. As DNA, the CDR3 is TGTGCCAGCAGCTTAACAGGAGAAGCCCAAGAGACCCAGTACTTC. This sequence encodes CASSLTGEAQETQYF.